The sequence of this TCR beta chain was determined in a study of T cell repertoires in cytomegalovirus infection. Across the whole study: TCR beta signatures that were public indicated CMV infection and matching HLA type. Study conclusions and caveats: In two of eight donors, the top clonotype was HLA-C-restricted CMV-specific.

TCRdb recomputed calls from the reads with MiXCR, one row per CDR3 protein. The sample lists 350,000 to 550,000 distinct CDR3 sequences, roughly 31% seen once, with approximately 14% in the top ten. This clonotype was observed many times. The antigen is undetermined. Sequencing was carried out using PBMCs. The receptor was isolated from a human donor in good health (CMV status not recorded). Some clones in this sample may be carry-over from other donors' samples.

CDR3 bases: TGTGCCAGCAGCTTAGTGCAGGGATATGACGAGCAGTACTTC. Its protein is CASSLVQGYDEQYF. This chain joins TRBV7-2 and TRBJ2-7, with D possibly matching TRBD1 (5 bases). The CDR3 runs 14 residues. Germline CDR1 and CDR2: SGHTA and FQGNSA. The V gene lost 1 base and the J gene lost 5 bases, with 12 bases spanning the gap.